Listed below are T cell receptor beta chains from one sample, sequenced in a study of blood T cell repertoires in COVID-19. Here immunoSEQ multiplex PCR was the method, and the copy in TCRdb shows in-frame clones only, minus some. The sample shows 300,000 or so clones, 86% of them seen only once. The sample comprised peripheral blood. Receptors originate from a woman between 50 and 59 years old with acute or convalescent COVID-19. CDR3s include the opening cysteine and the closing phenylalanine or tryptophan. A D gene is named only where the DNA matches it firmly. Size tells how often a clone was seen (once, few, many) or the class of an expanded clone, and some rows leave it out.

j_call d_call clone_size v_call cdr3_aa cdr3_nt
TRBJ1-5 TRBD1 NA TRBV19 CASSGGRGQFQPQHF TGTGCCAGTAGTGGGGGCAGGGGGCAGTTTCAGCCCCAGCATTTT
TRBJ1-2 TRBD1 NA TRBV6-5 CASSYSTGTGAYGYTF TGTGCCAGCAGTTACTCGACAGGGACAGGGGCCTATGGCTACACCTTC
TRBJ1-4 TRBD1 NA TRBV5-5 CASSFTGALEKLFF TGTGCCAGCAGCTTCACAGGGGCTCTTGAAAAACTGTTTTTT
TRBJ2-3 NA NA TRBV14 CASSSTSRPDTQYF TGTGCCAGCAGCTCCACTAGCAGACCAGATACGCAGTATTTT
TRBJ1-1 TRBD1 NA TRBV24-1 CATSAVPVRSTGSLNTEAFF TGTGCCACCAGTGCGGTCCCAGTCCGATCGACAGGGTCCTTGAACACTGAAGCTTTCTTT
TRBJ1-2 TRBD1 NA TRBV7-2 CASSLGRQGCTF TGTGCCAGCAGCTTAGGGAGACAGGGGTGCACCTTC
TRBJ1-1 NA NA TRBV7-9 CASSLRGDTEAFF TGTGCCAGCAGCTTAAGGGGTGACACTGAAGCTTTCTTT
TRBJ2-1 NA NA TRBV2 CASSEMGHTYNEQFF TGTGCCAGCAGTGAAATGGGGCACACCTACAATGAGCAGTTCTTC
TRBJ1-5 TRBD1 NA TRBV9 CASSVGVKLRGQGDHSNQPQHF TGTGCCAGCAGCGTAGGTGTTAAGCTAAGGGGACAGGGGGATCATAGCAATCAGCCCCAGCATTTT
TRBJ2-1 TRBD2 NA TRBV9 CASESGRGNEQFF TGTGCCAGCGAGAGCGGGAGAGGCAATGAGCAGTTCTTC
TRBJ1-3 TRBD1 NA TRBV7-9 CASSPTGGIGNTIYF TGTGCCAGCAGCCCCACAGGGGGAATTGGAAACACCATATATTTT
TRBJ1-2 NA NA TRBV24-1 CVIEGIDGYTF TGCGTCATTGAGGGTATTGATGGCTACACCTTC
TRBJ2-1 NA NA TRBV24-1 CATSDPWARGTTYNEQFF TGTGCCACCAGTGATCCTTGGGCGCGGGGTACGACCTACAATGAGCAGTTCTTC
TRBJ2-7 TRBD1 NA TRBV5-5 CASTTGTGLGEQYF TGTGCCAGCACGACCGGGACAGGTCTAGGCGAGCAGTACTTC
TRBJ2-2 NA NA TRBV5-1 CASSLVPGTGELFF TGCGCCAGCAGCTTGGTACCGGGCACCGGGGAGCTGTTTTTT
TRBJ2-1 TRBD2 few TRBV30 CAWTGLAGADEQFF TGTGCCTGGACGGGACTAGCGGGAGCCGATGAGCAGTTCTTC
TRBJ1-1 NA NA TRBV5-1 CASTTGMNTEAFF TGCGCCAGCACAACAGGGATGAACACTGAAGCTTTCTTT
TRBJ2-4 TRBD2 NA TRBV6-5 CASSPTPSGENIQYF TGTGCCAGCAGTCCTACTCCTAGCGGAGAGAACATTCAGTACTTC